What follows describes a single TCR beta chain. Its specific antigen is unknown. One base away there is no much larger clone; base qualities are not given. The patients picked for sequencing were ones in whom flow cytometry had shown an expansion of CD8+CD57+ cells. Severe acquired aplastic anemia was diagnosed in all patients according to International Study of Aplastic Anemia and Agranulocytosis and Camitta criteria. Patients had received no therapy at the time of blood sampling. The study deep-sequenced TCR repertoires of sorted CD4+ and CD8+ blood T cells from severe aplastic anemia patients and healthy subjects. In the USA, patient enrollment took place under clinicaltrials.gov protocols 00001620, 01623167, 00001397, 00071045, 00081523 and 00961064. Ficoll-Paque density gradient centrifugation was used to isolate peripheral blood mononuclear cells. Before DNA extraction, CD4+ and CD8+ T cells were sorted by FACS or by magnetic beads.

The sample belongs to a study of CD8+CD57+ T cells in acquired aplastic anemia (dated 2018 in TCRdb). Some background on the complete study: Extracted DNA from sorted CD4+ and CD8+ cells averaged around 2.9 ug, ranging from about 0.2 to 30 ug. CD8+CD57+ expansion was defined as frequency above the mean frequency observed in healthy subjects. The full study reports these points: Between patients and healthy controls, no significant difference in CD8+ Simpson's diversity was found (P=0.060). About 28 CD8+ CDR3 sequences were found in both patients and controls but appeared to be highly expressed in patients and within the immunodominant clones of the patients.

The CDR3 measures 12 amino acids from cysteine to phenylalanine. The only DNA kept is the CDR3, 36 bases in frame from the first base. At the junction V is shortened by 5 bases and J by 0 bases, with 4 bases in between. The CDR1 and CDR2 encoded by the germline V gene (reference sequence) are LNHDA and SQIVND. Profiling of TCR beta VDJ combinations and CDR3 sequences used genomic DNA as the template. An Illumina HiSeq 2000 was used for TCR repertoire sequencing. As for the authors' bioinformatics: TRBV/TRBJ rearrangement plots, CDR3 size and DJ length profiles, and Simpson's diversity index were used to assess repertoires. The most abundant DNA sequence in the deep sequencing data was taken as the immunodominant clone. CDR3 amino acid sequences were screened for sharing across subjects and were compared with published repertoires and the VDJdb database. TCRdb reworked the public reads: Q25 trimming with fastp, MiXCR clone assembly, productive beta chains retained. Entries are consolidated by CDR3 protein sequence, retaining the most common genes and DNA. These V and J calls rely on TCRdb rather than the paper's analysis. The sample table contains 75,000 to 80,000 distinct CDR3 sequences; only one count was recorded for 60% to 75% of them. The ten largest clones take up approximately 78% of the sample.

The TCR comes from a human donor with aplastic anemia. The receptor chain draws on TRBV19 and TRBJ1-1; no confident D gene assignment can be made. Input material: sorted CD4+, CD8+, or CD8+CD57+ T cells (not recorded which) from PBMCs. The DNA is TGTGCCAGTAGTCGGCTGAACACTGAAGCTTTCTTT. Its protein is CASSRLNTEAFF.